This is a list of T cell receptor beta chains from one sample in a study of blood T cell repertoires in COVID-19. Here immunoSEQ multiplex PCR was the method, and the copy in TCRdb shows in-frame clones only, minus some. The data show approximately 210,000 clones, roughly 80% seen once. Sequencing was performed on peripheral blood. The receptors here all came from a human donor in a cohort sampled during active COVID-19. Each CDR3 is given with its conserved first and last residue. D genes are given only for firm matches. Size is omitted from some rows. Given values are once, few, many or a class for expanded clones.

CASGSLSNSPLHF,TGTGCCAGCGGCAGTTTATCTAATTCACCCCTCCACTTT,.,TRBV6-5,13,.,TRBJ1-6
CASSVGISLSYEQYF,TGTGCCAGCAGCGTCGGTATCTCCCTCTCCTACGAGCAGTACTTC,.,TRBV7-9,15,.,TRBJ2-7
CASSFGTGGAGNTIYF,TGTGCCAGCAGCTTCGGGACAGGGGGCGCCGGAAACACCATATATTTT,once,TRBV7-9,16,TRBD1,TRBJ1-3
CASRMEGTEAFF,TGTGCCAGCAGAATGGAGGGCACTGAAGCTTTCTTT,.,TRBV11-3,12,.,TRBJ1-1
CASSLAGTNYGYTF,TGTGCCAGCAGCCTCGCCGGGACTAACTATGGCTACACCTTC,few,TRBV7-2,14,.,TRBJ1-2
CATSEADQPQHF,TGTGCCACCAGTGAAGCGGATCAGCCCCAGCATTTT,.,TRBV24-1,12,.,TRBJ1-5
CASSQSPHGGDEQFF,TGTGCCAGCAGCCAAAGCCCACATGGAGGGGATGAGCAGTTCTTC,.,TRBV3-1/TRBV3-2,15,.,TRBJ2-1
CASSLGQDNSPLHF,TGTGCCAGCAGCTTGGGACAGGATAATTCACCCCTCCACTTT,.,TRBV5-5,14,.,TRBJ1-6
CASSLLAEIYEQYF,TGTGCCAGCAGTTTACTAGCGGAGATCTACGAGCAGTACTTC,.,TRBV28,14,TRBD2,TRBJ2-7
CATSTGQSRGYGYTF,TGTGCCACTTCGACAGGGCAAAGTCGAGGCTATGGCTACACCTTC,.,TRBV15,15,TRBD1,TRBJ1-2
CASSPWDRVAAFF,TGTGCCAGCAGCCCTTGGGACAGGGTAGCAGCTTTCTTT,once,TRBV3-1/TRBV3-2,13,TRBD1,TRBJ1-1
CASSLWGGTDTQYF,TGTGCCAGCAGTTTATGGGGCGGCACAGATACGCAGTATTTT,.,TRBV28,14,.,TRBJ2-3
CASSPTGNYYGYTF,TGTGCCAGCAGCCCCACAGGGAATTACTATGGCTACACCTTC,.,TRBV5-5,14,.,TRBJ1-2
CASSQGGAGGNEQFF,TGTGCCAGCAGCCAAGGGGGGGCGGGAGGCAATGAGCAGTTCTTC,.,TRBV7-9,15,TRBD2,TRBJ2-1
CATSDGLSAVNEKLFF,TGTGCCACCAGTGATGGACTGTCAGCGGTTAATGAAAAACTGTTTTTT,.,TRBV24-1,16,.,TRBJ1-4
CASSGGLAGTQFF,TGTGCCAGCAGCGGGGGACTAGCGGGAACGCAGTTCTTC,.,TRBV5-5,13,TRBD2,TRBJ2-1
CATSRGTSGGAYEQFF,TGTGCCACCAGCAGGGGTACTAGCGGGGGGGCTTACGAGCAGTTCTTC,.,TRBV15,16,TRBD2,TRBJ2-1
CASSRRNTEAFF,TGTGCCAGTAGTAGGAGAAACACTGAAGCTTTCTTT,.,TRBV19,12,.,TRBJ1-1
CSVEDHRVGILSTDTQYF,TGCAGCGTTGAAGACCACAGGGTAGGGATCCTTAGCACAGATACGCAGTATTTT,.,TRBV29-1,18,.,TRBJ2-3
CASSDRDRVALAKNIQYF,TGTGCCAGCAGTGACCGGGACAGGGTCGCTTTGGCCAAAAACATTCAGTACTTC,.,TRBV6-1,18,TRBD1,TRBJ2-4
CASTAKDRGYTTDTQYF,TGTGCCAGCACCGCAAAAGACAGGGGGTACACCACAGATACGCAGTATTTT,once,TRBV2,17,TRBD1,TRBJ2-3
CASSQGASTLYEQYF,TGTGCCAGCAGCCAAGGTGCTAGTACGTTGTACGAGCAGTACTTC,.,TRBV14,15,.,TRBJ2-7